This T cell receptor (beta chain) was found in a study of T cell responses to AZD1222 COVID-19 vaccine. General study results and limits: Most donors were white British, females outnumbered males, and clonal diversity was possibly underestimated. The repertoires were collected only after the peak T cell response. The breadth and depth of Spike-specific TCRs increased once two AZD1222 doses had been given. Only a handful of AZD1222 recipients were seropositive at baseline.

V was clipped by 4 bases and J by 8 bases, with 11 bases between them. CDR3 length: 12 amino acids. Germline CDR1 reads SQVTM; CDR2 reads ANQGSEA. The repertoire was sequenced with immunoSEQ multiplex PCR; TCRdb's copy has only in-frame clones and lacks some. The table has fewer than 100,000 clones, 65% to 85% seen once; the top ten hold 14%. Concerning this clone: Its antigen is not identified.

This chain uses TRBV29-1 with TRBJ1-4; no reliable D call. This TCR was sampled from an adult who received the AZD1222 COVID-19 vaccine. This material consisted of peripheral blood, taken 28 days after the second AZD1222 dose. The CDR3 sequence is CSVAEIGEKLFF. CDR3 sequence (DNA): TGCAGCGTTGCGGAAATAGGGGAAAAACTGTTTTTT.